This entry describes one T cell receptor beta chain. Its antigen is undetermined. The sample belongs to a study of memory CD4+ T cells and cytomegalovirus serostatus. Study-wide results and limits: The CMV-associated TCR signature appears largely within the CD4+ memory repertoire. CD4+ memory repertoires contained about 40% of the roughly 150 reported CMV TCRbeta sequences.

The sort gate was single viable CD3+CD4+CD8-CD45RO+ cells for memory CD4+ T cells. CMV serostatus came from serum IgG against pp150, pp28, p38, p52. This CDR3 contains 14 residues. The V end lost 0 bases, the J end lost 7 bases, and 12 bases lay between the germline ends. The germline CDR1 and CDR2 sequences are LNHNV and YYDKDF (reference sequence). This table comes from immunoSEQ multiplex PCR, and its TCRdb copy is limited to in-frame clones, with some not included. This sample carries 30,000 to 45,000 clones, less than 80% of them seen once, and the ten largest clones take approximately 5.7%. Sequenced: memory CD4+ T cells from blood. This receptor was obtained from an adult in good health and CMV-seropositive. The chain joins TRBV15 to TRBJ2-5; D ambiguous. Written as DNA, the CDR3 is TGTGCCACCAGCAGAGACAACGCGTTAGGGACCCAGTACTTC. Amino acids: CATSRDNALGTQYF.